The clone carrying this T cell receptor (beta chain) was counted a few times. The sample originates from a study of post-analysis software for immune sequencing data. About the research overall: The cohort encompassed relapsing-remitting, secondary progressive and progressive-relapsing multiple sclerosis disease courses.

Built from TCR beta cDNA, the libraries had unique molecular identifiers in them. Input of about 0.9 to 10 million T cells yielded 400,000 to 550,000 cDNA molecules. TCRdb re-called the PCR reads with MiXCR, one entry per CDR3 protein. The data show fewer than 850,000 distinct CDR3 sequences, roughly 46% seen once. This TCR came from a girl aged 10-17 years with multiple sclerosis. What was sequenced was blood.

The CDR3 nucleotides read TGTGCCAGCAGCCAGGCCCATCTGACTAAATCCTACGAGCAGTACTTC. Protein sequence: CASSQAHLTKSYEQYF. The V and J genes are TRBV3-1 and TRBJ2-7; possibly TRBD2 for D (5 bases). Germline CDR1 is LGHDT and CDR2 is YNNKEL (reference sequence). The CDR3 consists of 16 residues. V was pared by 3 bases and J by 1 base, with 16 bases between.